These T cell receptor beta chains were read from a single sample in a study of human thymus T cells. Profiled with immunoSEQ multiplex PCR; TCRdb holds only in-frame clones, not every one. The repertoire includes roughly 120,000 clones, around 94% of them detected once, and under 0.025% sits in the top ten. Sequencing input: thymus tissue. These receptors came from a boy in the first two years of life with a congenital heart defect but otherwise immunologically healthy. Both conserved end residues are part of each CDR3. Each record gives: J gene, V gene, CDR3 protein.

j_call: TRBJ1-5
v_call: TRBV16
cdr3_aa: CASSQSGGIQPQHF

j_call: TRBJ1-1
v_call: TRBV7-6
cdr3_aa: CASSLGGGRGNTEAFF

j_call: TRBJ1-3
v_call: TRBV7-9
cdr3_aa: CASSSPRQQISGNTIYF

j_call: TRBJ2-1
v_call: TRBV29-1
cdr3_aa: CSVAGTRGTLYNEQFF

j_call: TRBJ2-3
v_call: TRBV5-4
cdr3_aa: CASSPGQVTDTQYF

j_call: TRBJ1-2
v_call: TRBV19
cdr3_aa: CASSPGQGWGYGYTF

j_call: TRBJ1-2
v_call: TRBV7-2
cdr3_aa: CASSFPTWGVGGEGYGYTF

j_call: TRBJ2-7
v_call: TRBV6-6
cdr3_aa: CASSLRGGSLTYEQYF

j_call: TRBJ1-5
v_call: TRBV28
cdr3_aa: CASSPPWGFSPNQPQHF

j_call: TRBJ2-1
v_call: TRBV7-2
cdr3_aa: CASSPNRTEEQFF

j_call: TRBJ2-3
v_call: TRBV19
cdr3_aa: CASSIGGAKASDTQYF

j_call: TRBJ2-1
v_call: TRBV6-5
cdr3_aa: CASRGTVSYNEQFF

j_call: TRBJ2-2
v_call: TRBV28
cdr3_aa: CASSLALLRPNTGELFF

j_call: TRBJ2-2
v_call: TRBV5-4
cdr3_aa: CASSNGRFSGGTGELFF

j_call: TRBJ2-7
v_call: TRBV7-2
cdr3_aa: CASSLAGRGDGSYEQYF

j_call: TRBJ1-2
v_call: TRBV2
cdr3_aa: CASRKGQGDGYTF

j_call: TRBJ1-2
v_call: TRBV2
cdr3_aa: CASTQQGRTNYGYTF

j_call: TRBJ2-7
v_call: TRBV6-1
cdr3_aa: CASRGRVIGCEQYF

j_call: TRBJ1-6
v_call: TRBV15
cdr3_aa: CATSLTGPRWGCSPLHF

j_call: TRBJ1-1
v_call: TRBV27
cdr3_aa: CASSLPGTEAFF

j_call: TRBJ2-7
v_call: TRBV27
cdr3_aa: CASSLLGGAGHEQYF

j_call: TRBJ1-2
v_call: TRBV30
cdr3_aa: CAWKVTGWGYTF

j_call: TRBJ2-1
v_call: TRBV10-1
cdr3_aa: CASSERGGNEQFF

j_call: TRBJ2-2
v_call: TRBV7-2
cdr3_aa: CASSLRLAPKNTGELFF

j_call: TRBJ2-7
v_call: TRBV27
cdr3_aa: CASSFRTSGGIPYEQYF

j_call: TRBJ1-1
v_call: TRBV13
cdr3_aa: CASSFAENTEAFF

j_call: TRBJ1-1
v_call: TRBV4-1
cdr3_aa: CASSQSHQGETEAFF

j_call: TRBJ1-1
v_call: TRBV7-6
cdr3_aa: CASRGARNTEAFF

j_call: TRBJ2-1
v_call: TRBV19
cdr3_aa: CASRAGPYNEQFF

j_call: TRBJ1-5
v_call: TRBV7-8
cdr3_aa: CASSLAPGDQPQHF

j_call: TRBJ1-1
v_call: TRBV5-4
cdr3_aa: CASSLIGERATEAFF

j_call: TRBJ2-3
v_call: TRBV7-2
cdr3_aa: CASSLVGPLTDTQYF